Given below is one TCR beta chain in context. The target of this receptor is not known. Base quality data are lacking; no much larger clone is found one base away. In the germline V gene, CDR1 corresponds to MNHNS and CDR2 to SASEGT. The CDR3, from cysteine to phenylalanine, totals 14 residues. Here the CDR3 DNA is all that survives: 42 bases in frame from base 1. The junction shows trimming of 3 bases on V and 4 bases on J, plus 12 bases between the germline ends. This sample was included in a study of shared clonotypes between healthy human individuals (dated by TCRdb to 2020 to 2021). Looking at the study overall: A few men and two women, aged 18 to 49 years, made up the cohort. Each donor's leukapheresis produced roughly between roughly 0.85 and 9.5 billion PBMCs. Blood TCR repertoires of several healthy adults were deeply sequenced to estimate repertoire size and the extent of clonotype sharing between individuals. Different laboratories and diverse techniques were used to prepare libraries and sequence TCR repertoires, to increase sequencing depth and limit assay-specific biases. Per donor, three plates each were used for CD4 naive and CD4 memory, two for CD8 naive, and one for CD8 memory.

Healthy HIV-negative adults with no recently reported acute infections or vaccinations were included as donors. Every donor was a Caucasian adult residing in Nashville, Tennessee, USA. CD4+ T cells were enriched by magnetic negative selection; naive cells were then positively selected on CD45RA, and the negative fraction formed the memory subset. Blood was obtained by leukapheresis, after which PBMCs were separated by Ficoll-Histopaque density gradient centrifugation and cryopreserved in liquid nitrogen vapor phase. Analytical flow cytometry was used to check the purity and quantity of every magnetically sorted T cell population. Each sorted fraction had its genomic DNA isolated and then quantified by UV absorbance on a Nanodrop 2000c. Overall study results and their limits: Pairwise subsampling indicated that sequencing depth was expected to affect the degree of clonotype sharing among donors. When several donors were compared, the shared fraction of clonotypes was approximately 5% for naive CD4, around 3.6% for naive CD8, 2% to 2.5% for memory CD4, and approximately 0.4% for memory CD8. Sampling was restricted to blood, and TCR repertoires in tissues likely differ from the TCR repertoires found in blood. Estimated clonotype richness was generally larger for naive than for memory subsets. Rarefaction of sorted-subset datasets indicated incomplete sequencing despite the large sequencing depth. The genetic and exposure-history diversity represented was limited by the small number of donors. Higher generation probabilities were observed for clonotypes shared by all four sorted-subset donors than for non-shared clonotypes.

TCR CDR3 regions were amplified from genomic DNA by multiplex PCR using the deep immunoSEQ assay. Extracted genomic DNA from each cell subset was distributed evenly across all wells of several immunoSEQ 96-well plates, and each plate was treated as a replicate. For sorted subsets, roughly 200 ng of genomic DNA, equivalent to about 30,000 T cell genomes, went into each replicate PCR. The purified libraries were quantified using a Qubit 3.0 fluorometer, sized with a Bioanalyzer 2100, and then quantified again using the KAPA Library Quantification kit. Every immunoSEQ 96-well plate was sequenced on a dedicated single-read 150-cycle Illumina NextSeq 550 flow cell. Turning to the authors' computational methods: Because only junctional sequences without quality scores were contained in the immunoSEQ output, filtering matching that applied to full-length reads could not be performed. Sequences were annotated with PyIR, a Python wrapper for IgBLAST v1.9, and V/J genes and CDR3 were assigned using IMGT germline references. Reads with weak V/J assignments (E-value above 1e-6), missing CDR3, stop codons, out-of-frame junctions, or ambiguous translated residues were removed. V3J clonotypes were defined as sequences sharing the same inferred V gene, J gene, and CDR3 amino acid sequence. Percentage overlap between repertoires was computed as shared unique clonotypes divided by the size of the smaller repertoire. RTK rarefaction, the Chao1 estimator, and Recon v2.1 estimates of unobserved clonotypes were used to assess repertoire richness. Generation probabilities for all TCRbeta clonotypes obtained by the gDNA method from a handful of donors were computed using OLGA. This is the immuneACCESS table as TCRdb keeps it, with only in-frame sequences that have V and J called. A part of the clones is gone; compared with another copy, unresolved V genes explain less than half, and the rest is unexplained. The V and J calls and clone size come from that table; D and trimming were worked out from the DNA. The sample table lists about 600,000 clones, more than 95% of them with a count of one. Roughly 0.05% of the sample goes to the ten largest clones.

The chain employs TRBV6-1 and TRBJ1-2; no D gene can be assigned with confidence. Sequenced input: naive CD4+ T cells sorted from blood. The cell subset or site label, as the study defines it: CD45RA+ positively selected. The receptor's source is a woman aged 25-40 years in good health. The DNA sequence reads TGTGCCAGCAGTGAGGGCTCGGGGATCTATGGCTACACCTTC. It specifies CASSEGSGIYGYTF.